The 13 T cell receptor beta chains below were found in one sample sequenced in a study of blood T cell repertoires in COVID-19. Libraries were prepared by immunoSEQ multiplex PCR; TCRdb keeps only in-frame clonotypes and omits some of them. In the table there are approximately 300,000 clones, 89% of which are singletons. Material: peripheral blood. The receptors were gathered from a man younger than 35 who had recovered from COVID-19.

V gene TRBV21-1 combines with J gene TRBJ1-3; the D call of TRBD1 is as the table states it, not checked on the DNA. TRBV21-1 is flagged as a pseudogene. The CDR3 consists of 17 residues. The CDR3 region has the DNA TGTGCCAGCAGCCCCCGATTGCCCCACAGGGGGTCCAACACCATATATTTT. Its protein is CASSPRLPHRGSNTIYF.

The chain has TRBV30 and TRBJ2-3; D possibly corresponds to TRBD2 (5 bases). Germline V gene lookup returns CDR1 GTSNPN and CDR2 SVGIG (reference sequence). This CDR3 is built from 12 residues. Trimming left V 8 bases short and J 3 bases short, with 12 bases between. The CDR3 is CAHSGGTDTQYF. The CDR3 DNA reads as TGTGCCCACAGCGGCGGTACAGATACGCAGTATTTT.

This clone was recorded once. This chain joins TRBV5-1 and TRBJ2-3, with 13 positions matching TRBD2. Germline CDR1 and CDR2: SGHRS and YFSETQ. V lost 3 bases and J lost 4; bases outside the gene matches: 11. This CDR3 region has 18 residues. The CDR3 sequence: CASSSGLAGAGNPDTQYF. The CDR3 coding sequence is TGCGCCAGCAGCTCTGGACTAGCGGGAGCAGGGAACCCAGATACGCAGTATTTT.

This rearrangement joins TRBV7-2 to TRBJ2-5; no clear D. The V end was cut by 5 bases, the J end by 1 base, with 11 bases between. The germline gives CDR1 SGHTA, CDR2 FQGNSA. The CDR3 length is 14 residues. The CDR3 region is CASSPARAQETQYF. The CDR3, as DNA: TGTGCCAGCAGCCCTGCTAGAGCCCAAGAGACCCAGTACTTC.

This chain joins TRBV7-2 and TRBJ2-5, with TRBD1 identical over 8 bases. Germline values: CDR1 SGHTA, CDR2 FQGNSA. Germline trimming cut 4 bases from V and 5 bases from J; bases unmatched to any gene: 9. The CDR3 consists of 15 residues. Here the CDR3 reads CASSSMDRAHETQYF. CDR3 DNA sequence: TGTGCCAGCAGCTCGATGGACAGGGCCCATGAGACCCAGTACTTC.

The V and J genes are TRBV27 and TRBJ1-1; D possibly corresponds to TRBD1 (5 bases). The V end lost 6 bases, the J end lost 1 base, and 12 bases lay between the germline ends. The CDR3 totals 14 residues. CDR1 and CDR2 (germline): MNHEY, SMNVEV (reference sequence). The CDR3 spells CASSPTEENTEAFF. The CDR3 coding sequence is TGTGCCAGCAGCCCGACAGAGGAGAACACTGAAGCTTTCTTT.

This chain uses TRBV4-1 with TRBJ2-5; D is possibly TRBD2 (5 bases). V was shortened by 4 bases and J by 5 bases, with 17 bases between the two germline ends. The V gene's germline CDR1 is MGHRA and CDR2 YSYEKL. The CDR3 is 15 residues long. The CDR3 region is CASSRSLLEQETQYF. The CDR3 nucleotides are TGCGCCAGCAGCCGAAGTTTACTAGAGCAGGAGACCCAGTACTTC.

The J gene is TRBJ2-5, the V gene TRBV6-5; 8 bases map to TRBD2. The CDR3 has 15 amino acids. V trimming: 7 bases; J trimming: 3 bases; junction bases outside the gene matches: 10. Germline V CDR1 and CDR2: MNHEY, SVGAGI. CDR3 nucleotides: TGTGCCAGCACCAGACCCCTCGGGGGGGAAGAGACCCAGTACTTC. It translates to CASTRPLGGEETQYF.

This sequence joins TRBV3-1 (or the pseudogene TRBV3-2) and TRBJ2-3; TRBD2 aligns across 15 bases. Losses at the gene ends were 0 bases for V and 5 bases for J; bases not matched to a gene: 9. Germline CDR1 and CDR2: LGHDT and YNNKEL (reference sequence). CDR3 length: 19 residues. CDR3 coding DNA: TGTGCCAGCAGCCAAGAGATAGGACTAGCGGGGGGGCAAGTAGATACGCAGTATTTT. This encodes CASSQEIGLAGGQVDTQYF.

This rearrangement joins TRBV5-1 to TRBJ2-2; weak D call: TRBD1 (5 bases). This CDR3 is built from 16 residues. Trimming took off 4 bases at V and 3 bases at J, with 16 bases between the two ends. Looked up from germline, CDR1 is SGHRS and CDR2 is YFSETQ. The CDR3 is CASSRDSGSDTGELFF. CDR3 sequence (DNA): TGCGCCAGCAGCCGTGACAGTGGGTCGGACACCGGGGAGCTGTTTTTT.

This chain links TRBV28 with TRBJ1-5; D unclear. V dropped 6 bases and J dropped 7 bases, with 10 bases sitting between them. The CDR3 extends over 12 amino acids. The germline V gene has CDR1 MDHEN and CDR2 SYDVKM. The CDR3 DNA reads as TGTGCCAGCAGCAGCAGGCAGCAGCCCCAGCATTTT. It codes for CASSSRQQPQHF. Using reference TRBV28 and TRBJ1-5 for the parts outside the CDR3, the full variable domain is DVKVTQSSRYLVKRTGEKVFLECVQDMDHENMFWYRQDPGLGLRLIYFSYDVKMKEKGDIPEGYSVSREKKERFSLILESASTNQTSMYLCASSSRQQPQHFGDGTRLSIL.

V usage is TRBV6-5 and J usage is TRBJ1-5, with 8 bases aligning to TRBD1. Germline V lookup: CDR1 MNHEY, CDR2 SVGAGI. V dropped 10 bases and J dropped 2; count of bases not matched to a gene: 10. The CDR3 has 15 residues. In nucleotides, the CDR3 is TGTGCCACCTCGGGGACAGGCCTAGGCAATCAGCCCCAGCATTTT. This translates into CATSGTGLGNQPQHF.

CDR3 nucleotides: TGTGCCAGCAGCCCCACCCACAGCGGTGTTTCACCCCTCCACTTT. This sequence encodes CASSPTHSGVSPLHF. The chain combines TRBV27 with TRBJ1-6; the D is unclear. V lost 6 bases to trimming and J lost 9 bases, with 18 bases between them. CDR3 length equals 15 residues. Germline V gene sequence: CDR1 MNHEY, CDR2 SMNVEV (reference sequence).